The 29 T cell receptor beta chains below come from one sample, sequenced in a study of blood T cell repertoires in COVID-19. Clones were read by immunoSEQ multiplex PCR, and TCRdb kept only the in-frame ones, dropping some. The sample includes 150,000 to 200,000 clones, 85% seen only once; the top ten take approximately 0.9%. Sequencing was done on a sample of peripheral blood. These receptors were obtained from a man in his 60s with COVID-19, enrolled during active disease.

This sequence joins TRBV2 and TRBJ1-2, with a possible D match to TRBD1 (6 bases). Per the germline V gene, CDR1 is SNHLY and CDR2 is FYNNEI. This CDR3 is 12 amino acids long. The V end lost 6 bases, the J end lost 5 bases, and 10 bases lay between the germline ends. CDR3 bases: TGTGCCAGCAGGGAGACAGGATATGGCTACACCTTC. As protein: CASRETGYGYTF. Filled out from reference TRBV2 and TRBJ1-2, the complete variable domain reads EPEVTQTPSHQVTQMGQEVILRCVPISNHLYFYWYRQILGQKVEFLVSFYNNEISEKSEIFDDQFSVERPDGSNFTLKIRSTKLEDSAMYFCASRETGYGYTFGSGTRLTVV.

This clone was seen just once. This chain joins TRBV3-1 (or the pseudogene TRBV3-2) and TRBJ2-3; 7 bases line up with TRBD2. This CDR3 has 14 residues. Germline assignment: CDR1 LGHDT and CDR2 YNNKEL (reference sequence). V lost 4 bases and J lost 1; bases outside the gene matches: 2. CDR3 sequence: CASSLTSGTDTQYF. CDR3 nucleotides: TGTGCCAGCAGCCTTACTAGCGGCACAGATACGCAGTATTTT.

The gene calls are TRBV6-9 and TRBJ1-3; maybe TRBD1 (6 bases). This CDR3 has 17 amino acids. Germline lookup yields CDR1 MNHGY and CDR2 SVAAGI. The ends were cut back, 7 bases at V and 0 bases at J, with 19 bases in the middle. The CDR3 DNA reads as TGTGCCAGCACCACAAACAGGGTCCCTAGCTCTGGAAACACCATATATTTT. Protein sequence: CASTTNRVPSSGNTIYF.

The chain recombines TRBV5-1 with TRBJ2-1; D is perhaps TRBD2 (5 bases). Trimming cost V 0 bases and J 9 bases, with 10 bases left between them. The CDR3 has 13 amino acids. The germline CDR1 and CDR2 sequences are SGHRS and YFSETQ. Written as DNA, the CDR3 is TGCGCCAGCAGCTTGGCGGGGAGAGCTGAGCAGTTCTTC. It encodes CASSLAGRAEQFF.

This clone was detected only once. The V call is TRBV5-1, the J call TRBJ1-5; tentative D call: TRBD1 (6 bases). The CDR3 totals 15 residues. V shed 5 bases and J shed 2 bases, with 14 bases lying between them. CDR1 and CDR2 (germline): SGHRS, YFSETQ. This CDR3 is CASSPGGAGNQPQHF. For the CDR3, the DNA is TGCGCCAGCAGTCCCGGGGGGGCTGGCAATCAGCCCCAGCATTTT. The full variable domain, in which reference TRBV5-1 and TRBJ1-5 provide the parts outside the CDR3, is KAGVTQTPRYLIKTRGQQVTLSCSPISGHRSVSWYQQTPGQGLQFLFEYFSETQRNKGNFPGRFSGRQFSNSRSEMNVSTLELGDSALYLCASSPGGAGNQPQHFGDGTRLSIL.

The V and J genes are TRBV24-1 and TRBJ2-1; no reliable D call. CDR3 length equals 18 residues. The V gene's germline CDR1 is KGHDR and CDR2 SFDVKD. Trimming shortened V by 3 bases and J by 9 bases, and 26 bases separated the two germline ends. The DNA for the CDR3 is TGTGCCACCAGTGATCCTTCGGGTCCGAAAACTATGACGGGTGAGCAGTTCTTC. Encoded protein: CATSDPSGPKTMTGEQFF.

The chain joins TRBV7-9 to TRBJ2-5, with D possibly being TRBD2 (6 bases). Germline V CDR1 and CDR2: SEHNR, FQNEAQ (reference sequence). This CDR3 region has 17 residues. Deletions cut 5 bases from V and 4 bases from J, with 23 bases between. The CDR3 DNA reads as TGTGCCAGCAGCACGCGACGACCCAGGGTGGGGGGAGAGACCCAGTACTTC. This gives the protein CASSTRRPRVGGETQYF.

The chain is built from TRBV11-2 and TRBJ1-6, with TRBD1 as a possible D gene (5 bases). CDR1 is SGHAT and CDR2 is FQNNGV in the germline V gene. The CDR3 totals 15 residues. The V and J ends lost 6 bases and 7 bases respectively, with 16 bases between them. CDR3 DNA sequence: TGTGCCAGCAGGGACACTTGGAGCCAAAATTCACCCCTCCACTTT. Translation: CASRDTWSQNSPLHF.

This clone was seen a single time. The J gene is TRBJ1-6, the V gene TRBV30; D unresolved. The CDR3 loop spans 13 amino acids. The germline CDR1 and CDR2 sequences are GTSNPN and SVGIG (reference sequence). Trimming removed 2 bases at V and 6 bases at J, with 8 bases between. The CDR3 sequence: CAWSSAVNSPLHF. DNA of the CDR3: TGTGCCTGGAGTTCTGCGGTTAATTCACCCCTCCACTTT. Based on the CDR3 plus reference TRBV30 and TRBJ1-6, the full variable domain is SQTIHQWPATLVQPVGSPLSLECTVEGTSNPNLYWYRQAAGRGLQLLFYSVGIGQISSEVPQNLSASRPQDRQFILSSKKLLLSDSGFYLCAWSSAVNSPLHFGNGTRLTVT.

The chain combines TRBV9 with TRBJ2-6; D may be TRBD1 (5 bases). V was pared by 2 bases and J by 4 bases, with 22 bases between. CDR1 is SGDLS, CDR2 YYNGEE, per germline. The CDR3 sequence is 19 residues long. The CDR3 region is CASSVLTDSTWSGANVLTF. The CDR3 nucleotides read TGTGCCAGCAGCGTTTTGACAGATTCTACCTGGTCCGGGGCCAACGTCCTGACTTTC.

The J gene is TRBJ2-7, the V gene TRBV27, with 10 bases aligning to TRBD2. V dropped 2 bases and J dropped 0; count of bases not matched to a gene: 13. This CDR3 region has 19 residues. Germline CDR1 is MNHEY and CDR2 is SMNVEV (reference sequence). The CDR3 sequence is CASSLRVAGGIRNSYEQYF. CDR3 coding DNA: TGTGCCAGCAGTTTAAGGGTAGCGGGAGGAATTAGGAACTCCTACGAGCAGTACTTC.

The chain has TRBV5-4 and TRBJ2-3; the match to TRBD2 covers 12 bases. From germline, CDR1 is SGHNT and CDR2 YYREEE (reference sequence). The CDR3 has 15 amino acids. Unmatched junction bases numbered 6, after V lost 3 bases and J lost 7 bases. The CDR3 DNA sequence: TGTGCCAGCAGCTCCGGGACTAGCGGGCAGAATACGCAGTATTTT. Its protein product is CASSSGTSGQNTQYF.

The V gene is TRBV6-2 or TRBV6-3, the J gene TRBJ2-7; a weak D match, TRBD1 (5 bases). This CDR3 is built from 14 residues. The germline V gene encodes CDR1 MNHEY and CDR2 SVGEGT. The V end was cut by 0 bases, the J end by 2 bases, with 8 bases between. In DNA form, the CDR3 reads TGTGCCAGCAGTTACTCAAACAGGCCCTACGAGCAGTACTTC. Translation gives CASSYSNRPYEQYF.

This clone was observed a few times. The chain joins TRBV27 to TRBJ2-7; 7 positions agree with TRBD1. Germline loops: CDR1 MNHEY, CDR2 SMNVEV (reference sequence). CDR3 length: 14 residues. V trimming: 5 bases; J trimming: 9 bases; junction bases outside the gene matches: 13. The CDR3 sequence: CASSRLQGEFGQYF. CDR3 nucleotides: TGTGCCAGCAGTCGCCTTCAGGGGGAGTTCGGGCAGTACTTC.

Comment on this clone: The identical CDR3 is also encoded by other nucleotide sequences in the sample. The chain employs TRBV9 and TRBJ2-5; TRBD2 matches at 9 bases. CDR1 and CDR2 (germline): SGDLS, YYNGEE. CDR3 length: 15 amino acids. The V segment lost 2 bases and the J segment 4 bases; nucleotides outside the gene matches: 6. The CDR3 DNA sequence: TGTGCCAGCAGCGTCGATAGCGGGAGAGGAGAGACCCAGTACTTC. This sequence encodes CASSVDSGRGETQYF.

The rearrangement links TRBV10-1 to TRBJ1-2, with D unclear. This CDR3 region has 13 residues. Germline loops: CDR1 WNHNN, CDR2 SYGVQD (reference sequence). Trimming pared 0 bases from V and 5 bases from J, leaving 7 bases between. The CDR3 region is CASSESADYGYTF. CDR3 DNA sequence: TGCGCCAGCAGTGAGTCTGCGGATTATGGCTACACCTTC.

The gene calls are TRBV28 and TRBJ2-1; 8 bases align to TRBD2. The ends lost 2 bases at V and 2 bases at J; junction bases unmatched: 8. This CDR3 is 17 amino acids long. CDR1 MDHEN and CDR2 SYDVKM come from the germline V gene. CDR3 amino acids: CASSLVGTSGPYNEQFF. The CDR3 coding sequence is TGTGCCAGCAGTTTAGTCGGTACTAGCGGACCCTACAATGAGCAGTTCTTC. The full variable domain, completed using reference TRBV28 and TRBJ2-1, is DVKVTQSSRYLVKRTGEKVFLECVQDMDHENMFWYRQDPGLGLRLIYFSYDVKMKEKGDIPEGYSVSREKKERFSLILESASTNQTSMYLCASSLVGTSGPYNEQFFGPGTRLTVL.

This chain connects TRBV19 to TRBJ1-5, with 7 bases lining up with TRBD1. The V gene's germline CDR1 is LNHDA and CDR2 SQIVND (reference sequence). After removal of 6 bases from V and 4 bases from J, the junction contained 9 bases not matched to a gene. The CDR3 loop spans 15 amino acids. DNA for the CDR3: TGTGCCAGTAGACTGACGGGACAGAGTAATCAGCCCCAGCATTTT. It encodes CASRLTGQSNQPQHF.

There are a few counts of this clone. The CDR3 DNA is TGCGCCAGCAGCTTGGAGGGACTAGCGGGAGCCTACGAGCAGTACTTC. It translates to CASSLEGLAGAYEQYF. V usage is TRBV5-1 and J usage is TRBJ2-7; 14 bases are a match to TRBD2. V was clipped by 0 bases and J by 2 bases; unmatched bases: 1. The CDR3 has 16 residues. Germline CDR1 SGHRS, CDR2 YFSETQ.

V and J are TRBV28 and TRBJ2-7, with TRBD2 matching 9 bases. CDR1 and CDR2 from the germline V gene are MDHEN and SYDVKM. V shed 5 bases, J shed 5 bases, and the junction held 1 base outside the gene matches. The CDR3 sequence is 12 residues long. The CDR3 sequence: CASSPSGNEQYF. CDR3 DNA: TGTGCCAGCAGTCCTAGCGGGAACGAGCAGTACTTC. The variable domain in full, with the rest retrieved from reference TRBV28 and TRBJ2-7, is DVKVTQSSRYLVKRTGEKVFLECVQDMDHENMFWYRQDPGLGLRLIYFSYDVKMKEKGDIPEGYSVSREKKERFSLILESASTNQTSMYLCASSPSGNEQYFGPGTRLTVT.

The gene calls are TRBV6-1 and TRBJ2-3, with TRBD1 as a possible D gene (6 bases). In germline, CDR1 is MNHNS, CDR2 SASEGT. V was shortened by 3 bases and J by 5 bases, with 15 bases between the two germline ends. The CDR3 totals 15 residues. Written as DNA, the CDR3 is TGTGCCAGCAGTGACCAGCTACAGGGTGGAGATACGCAGTATTTT. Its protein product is CASSDQLQGGDTQYF.

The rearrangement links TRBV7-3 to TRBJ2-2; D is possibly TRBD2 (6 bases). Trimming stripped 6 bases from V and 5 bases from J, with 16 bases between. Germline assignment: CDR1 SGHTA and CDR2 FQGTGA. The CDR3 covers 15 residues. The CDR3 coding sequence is TGTGCCAGCAGACCACCGGGACTTATTACCGGGGAGCTGTTTTTT. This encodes CASRPPGLITGELFF.

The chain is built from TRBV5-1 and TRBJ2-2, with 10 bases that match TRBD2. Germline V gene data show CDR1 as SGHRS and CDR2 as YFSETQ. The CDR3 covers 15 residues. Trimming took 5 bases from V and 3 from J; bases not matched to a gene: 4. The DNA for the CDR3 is TGCGCCAGCAGGAGCCTAGCGGGAGACACCGGGGAGCTGTTTTTT. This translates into CASRSLAGDTGELFF. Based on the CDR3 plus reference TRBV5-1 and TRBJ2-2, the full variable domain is KAGVTQTPRYLIKTRGQQVTLSCSPISGHRSVSWYQQTPGQGLQFLFEYFSETQRNKGNFPGRFSGRQFSNSRSEMNVSTLELGDSALYLCASRSLAGDTGELFFGEGSRLTVL.

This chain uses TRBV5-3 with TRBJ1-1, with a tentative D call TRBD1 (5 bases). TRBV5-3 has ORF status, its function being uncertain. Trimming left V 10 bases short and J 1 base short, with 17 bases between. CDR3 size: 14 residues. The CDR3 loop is CAPLGDLTNTEAFF. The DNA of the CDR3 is TGTGCCCCTTTAGGGGATCTGACGAACACTGAAGCTTTCTTT.

DNA for the CDR3: TGCGCCAGCAGCGAGCTCCGCTCTGGGGCCAACGTCCTGACTTTC. Its translation is CASSELRSGANVLTF. The V gene is TRBV5-1, the J gene TRBJ2-6; D uncertain. Trimming cost V 4 bases and J 0 bases, with 8 bases left between them. Germline CDR1 SGHRS, CDR2 YFSETQ. This CDR3 spans 15 amino acids.

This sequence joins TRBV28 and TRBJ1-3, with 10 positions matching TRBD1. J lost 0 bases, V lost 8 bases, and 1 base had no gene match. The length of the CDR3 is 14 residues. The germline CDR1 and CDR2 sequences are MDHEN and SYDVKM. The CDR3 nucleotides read TGTGCCAGCCGGACAGGGGGCTCTGGAAACACCATATATTTT. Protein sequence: CASRTGGSGNTIYF.

The CDR3 region is CSVKGTGRSNQPQHF. The CDR3 DNA follows: TGCAGCGTTAAAGGGACAGGTCGGAGCAATCAGCCCCAGCATTTT. The V call is TRBV29-1, the J call TRBJ1-5; 8 nucleotides line up with TRBD1. The CDR3 loop spans 15 amino acids. V lost 5 bases and J lost 1; bases outside the gene matches: 7. The V gene's germline CDR1 is SQVTM and CDR2 ANQGSEA.

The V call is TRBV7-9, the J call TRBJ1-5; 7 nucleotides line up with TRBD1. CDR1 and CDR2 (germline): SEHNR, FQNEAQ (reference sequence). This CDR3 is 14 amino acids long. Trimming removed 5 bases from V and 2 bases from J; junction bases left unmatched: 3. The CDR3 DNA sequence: TGTGCCAGCAGCCCCGGGACAGGCAATCAGCCCCAGCATTTT. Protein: CASSPGTGNQPQHF.

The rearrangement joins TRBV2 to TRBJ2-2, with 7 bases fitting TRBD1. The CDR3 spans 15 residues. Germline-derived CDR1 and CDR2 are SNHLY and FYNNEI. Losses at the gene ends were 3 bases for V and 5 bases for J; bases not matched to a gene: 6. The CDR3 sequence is CASSERGRRTGELFF. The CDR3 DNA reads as TGTGCCAGCAGTGAGAGGGGGCGCAGGACCGGGGAGCTGTTTTTT.